The TCR beta chain under discussion was sequenced for a study of T cell responses to AZD1222 COVID-19 vaccine. The CDR3 runs 14 residues. Germline V gene lookup returns CDR1 SNHLY and CDR2 FYNNEI. The V end lost 7 bases, the J end lost 2 bases, and 12 bases lay between the germline ends. With respect to this clone: Its cognate antigen is unknown.

Measured with immunoSEQ multiplex PCR; TCRdb has only the in-frame clones, and not every one. The sample has 80,000 to 95,000 clones, 75% to 95% seen once. General observations from the study: White British people made up most donors, females outnumbered males, and clonal diversity was possibly underestimated. Repertoire samples came only from after the peak T cell response. Within unmutated variant regions lay the reported targets of nearly half of spike-specific TCRs. Spike-spanning, vaccine-associated CD4 TCRs were dominant at 160-218 and 743-854.

This receptor was identified in an adult who received the AZD1222 COVID-19 vaccine. The sample consisted of peripheral blood, taken 28 days after the second AZD1222 dose. This rearrangement joins TRBV2 to TRBJ1-3; D call uncertain. The CDR3 region has the DNA TGTGCCAGCAAGGAGGGATCGGCTGGAAACACCATATATTTT. This codes for CASKEGSAGNTIYF.